Following are 2 T cell receptor beta chains from one sample sequenced in a study of blood T cell repertoires in COVID-19. Repertoires were generated with immunoSEQ multiplex PCR, while TCRdb's copy carries only in-frame clones and drops some. This table has hundreds of thousands of clones, 88% appearing once. The sample was PBMCs or T cells enriched from blood (not recorded which). The receptor source for this set is a woman between 50 and 59 years old who had recovered from COVID-19.

Only a few counts were recorded for this clone. This chain links TRBV27 with TRBJ1-1; D may be TRBD1 (6 bases). Germline loops: CDR1 MNHEY, CDR2 SMNVEV (reference sequence). CDR3 length: 15 residues. Trimming took 4 bases from V and 3 from J, leaving 15 bases between them. The CDR3 sequence is CASSSHRERDTEAFF. CDR3 in DNA: TGTGCCAGCAGTTCCCACAGGGAAAGGGACACTGAAGCTTTCTTT.

The chain has TRBV11-2 and TRBJ2-1; the match to TRBD1 covers 8 bases. V gave up 5 bases and J gave up 5 bases; unmatched junction bases: 11. This CDR3 is 16 amino acids long. The germline V gene encodes CDR1 SGHAT and CDR2 FQNNGV. The CDR3 is CASSRTGTGGNNEQFF. In DNA form, the CDR3 reads TGTGCCAGCAGCCGGACCGGGACAGGTGGTAACAATGAGCAGTTCTTC. Combining the CDR3 with reference TRBV11-2 and TRBJ2-1 gives the whole variable domain EAGVAQSPRYKIIEKRQSVAFWCNPISGHATLYWYQQILGQGPKLLIQFQNNGVVDDSQLPKDRFSAERLKGVDSTLKIQPAKLEDSAVYLCASSRTGTGGNNEQFFGPGTRLTVL.